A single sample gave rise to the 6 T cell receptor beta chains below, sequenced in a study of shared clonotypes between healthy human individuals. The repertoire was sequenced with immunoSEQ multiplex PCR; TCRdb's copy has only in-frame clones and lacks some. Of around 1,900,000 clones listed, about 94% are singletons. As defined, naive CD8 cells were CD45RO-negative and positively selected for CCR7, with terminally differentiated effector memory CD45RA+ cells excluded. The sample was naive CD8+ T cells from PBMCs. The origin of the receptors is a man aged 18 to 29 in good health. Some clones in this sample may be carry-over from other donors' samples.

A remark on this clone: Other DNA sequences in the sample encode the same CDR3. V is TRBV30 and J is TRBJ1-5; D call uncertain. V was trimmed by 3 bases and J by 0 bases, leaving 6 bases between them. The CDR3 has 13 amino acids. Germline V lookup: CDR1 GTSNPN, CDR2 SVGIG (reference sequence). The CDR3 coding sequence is TGTGCCTGGAGCGCGGATAGCAATCAGCCCCAGCATTTT. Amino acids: CAWSADSNQPQHF.

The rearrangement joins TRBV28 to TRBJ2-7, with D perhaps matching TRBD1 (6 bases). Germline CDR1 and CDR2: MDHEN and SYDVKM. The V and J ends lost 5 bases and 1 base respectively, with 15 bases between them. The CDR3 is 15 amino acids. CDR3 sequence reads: CASSDHPGQSYEQYF. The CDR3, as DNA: TGTGCCAGCAGTGACCACCCCGGACAGTCCTACGAGCAGTACTTC. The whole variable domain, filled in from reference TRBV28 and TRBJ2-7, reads DVKVTQSSRYLVKRTGEKVFLECVQDMDHENMFWYRQDPGLGLRLIYFSYDVKMKEKGDIPEGYSVSREKKERFSLILESASTNQTSMYLCASSDHPGQSYEQYFGPGTRLTVT.

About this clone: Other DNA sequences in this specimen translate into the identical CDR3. CDR3 sequence: CASSLGTANTGELFF. The CDR3, as DNA: TGTGCCAGCAGCTTAGGTACAGCGAACACCGGGGAGCTGTTTTTT. The chain uses TRBV11-2 and TRBJ2-2; D unresolved. CDR1 is SGHAT and CDR2 is FQNNGV in the germline V gene. Trimming left V 1 base short and J 0 bases short, with 6 bases between. The CDR3 loop spans 15 amino acids. Looking up the rest from reference TRBV11-2 and TRBJ2-2 gives the full variable domain: EAGVAQSPRYKIIEKRQSVAFWCNPISGHATLYWYQQILGQGPKLLIQFQNNGVVDDSQLPKDRFSAERLKGVDSTLKIQPAKLEDSAVYLCASSLGTANTGELFFGEGSRLTVL.

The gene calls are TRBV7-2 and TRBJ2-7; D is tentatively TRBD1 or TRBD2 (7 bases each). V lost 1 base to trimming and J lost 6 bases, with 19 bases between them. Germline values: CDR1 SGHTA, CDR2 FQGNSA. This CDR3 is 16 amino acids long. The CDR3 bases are TGTGCCAGCAGCTTAGGACACAGGGGAGGGCCTGGCGAGCAGTACTTC. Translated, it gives CASSLGHRGGPGEQYF.

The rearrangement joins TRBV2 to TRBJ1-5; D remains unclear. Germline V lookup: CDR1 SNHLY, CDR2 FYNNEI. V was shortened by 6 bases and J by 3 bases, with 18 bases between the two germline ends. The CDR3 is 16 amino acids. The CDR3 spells CASRAGAADNNQPQHF. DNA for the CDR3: TGTGCCAGCAGGGCCGGCGCGGCCGATAACAATCAGCCCCAGCATTTT.

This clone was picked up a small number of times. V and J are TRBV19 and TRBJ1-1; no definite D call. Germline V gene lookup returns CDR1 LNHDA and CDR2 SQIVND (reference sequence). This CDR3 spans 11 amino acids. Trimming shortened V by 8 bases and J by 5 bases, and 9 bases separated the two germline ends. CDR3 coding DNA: TGTGCCAGTCGCCGAAGGACTGAAGCTTTCTTT. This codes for CASRRRTEAFF.